Detailed here is one TCR beta chain. Its antigen is as yet unknown. These data come from a study of post-analysis software for immune sequencing data. Study observations and caveats: Compared with controls, patients had more of roughly five TRBV segments, including TRBV5-6, TRBV5-1 and TRBV20-1. There was significantly lower normalized Chao1 diversity in multiple sclerosis patients than in controls.

Germline CDR1 and CDR2: MNHNY and SVGAGI (reference sequence). The CDR3 loop spans 17 amino acids. The V gene end was trimmed by 5 bases and the J gene end by 3 bases; junction bases not matched to a gene: 6. Every TCR beta cDNA library bore unique molecular identifiers. TCRdb called the PCR reads again in MiXCR, with one record for every CDR3 protein. The sample carries about 820,000 distinct CDR3 sequences, about 50% recorded once. The sequencing sample was made of blood. The sequence was collected from a girl aged 10-17 years with multiple sclerosis. The rearrangement uses TRBV6-6 and TRBJ2-6, with TRBD1 matching over 11 bases. This CDR3 reads CASSPGQGGYGANVLTF. CDR3 nucleotides: TGTGCCAGCAGTCCGGGACAGGGGGGATATGGGGCCAACGTCCTGACTTTC.